This T cell receptor beta chain was profiled in a study of CD4+ T cells in melanoma. General study results and limits: CD8+ T cell, macrophage and B cell function reportedly correlated with neoantigen-specific CD4+ T cells. Neoantigen-specific CD4+ T cells in melanoma reportedly had diverse differentiation states.

Germline V gene data show CDR1 as SQVTM and CDR2 as ANQGSEA. V dropped 2 bases and J dropped 8 bases, with 13 bases sitting between them. This CDR3 spans 13 amino acids. The table came from immunoSEQ multiplex PCR; TCRdb's copy has only in-frame clones and leaves some out. Of over 100,000 clones detected, 80% to 95% appear once; the ten largest clones hold roughly 3.3%. Remarks on this clone: Its antigen is as yet unknown.

The V and J genes are TRBV29-1 and TRBJ2-1; D call uncertain. The sequence was collected from a human donor with melanoma. The sequenced material came from peripheral blood. The CDR3 sequence: CSVERPLIDEQFF. The CDR3 DNA reads TGCAGCGTTGAAAGACCACTTATTGATGAGCAGTTCTTC.